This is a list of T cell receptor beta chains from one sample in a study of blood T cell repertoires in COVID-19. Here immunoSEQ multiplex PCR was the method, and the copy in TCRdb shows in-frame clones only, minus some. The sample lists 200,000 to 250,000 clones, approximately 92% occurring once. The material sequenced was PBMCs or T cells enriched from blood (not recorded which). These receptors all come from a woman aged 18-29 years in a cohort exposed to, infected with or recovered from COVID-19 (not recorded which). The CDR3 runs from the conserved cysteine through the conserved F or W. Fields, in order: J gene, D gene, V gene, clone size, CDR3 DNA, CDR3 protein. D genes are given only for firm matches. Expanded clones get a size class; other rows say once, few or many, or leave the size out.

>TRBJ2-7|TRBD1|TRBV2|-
TGTGCCAGCGAGGGAAGGGACAGGGTGGACGAGCAGTACTTC
CASEGRDRVDEQYF
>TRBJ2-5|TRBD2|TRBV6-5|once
TGTGCCAGCAGCGCACTAGCGGGAACTGGAGAGACCCAGTACTTC
CASSALAGTGETQYF
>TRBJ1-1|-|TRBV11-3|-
TGTGCCAGCAGCTTAATAGCTACTGAAGCTTTCTTT
CASSLIATEAFF
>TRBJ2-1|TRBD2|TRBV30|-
TGTGCCTGGAGCGGACTAGCGGGAGGGCGGGGTGAGCAGTTCTTC
CAWSGLAGGRGEQFF
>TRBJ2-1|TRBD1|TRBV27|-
TGTGCCAGCAGTCCCCTACAGGGGGTCTCCTACAATGAGCAGTTCTTC
CASSPLQGVSYNEQFF
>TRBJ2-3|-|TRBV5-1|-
TGCGCCAGCAGCCAATTTCGACAAGTCAGCACAGATACGCAGTATTTT
CASSQFRQVSTDTQYF
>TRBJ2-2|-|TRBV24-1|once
TGTGCCACCAGTGATTTGCGGTTCAACACCGGGGAGCTGTTTTTT
CATSDLRFNTGELFF
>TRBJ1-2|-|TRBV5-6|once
TGTGCCAGCACCAATTGGGCGGACTACTATGGCTACACCTTC
CASTNWADYYGYTF
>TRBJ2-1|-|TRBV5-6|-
TGTGCCAGCAGCTGGGCTAGCACCTCCTACAATGAGCAGTTCTTC
CASSWASTSYNEQFF
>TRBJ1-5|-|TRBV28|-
TGTGCCAGCAGTTTGGGGCAGATGCAGCCCCAGCATTTT
CASSLGQMQPQHF
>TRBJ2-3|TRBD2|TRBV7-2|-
TGTGCCAGCAGCTTAGGTCGGGGGGGGCGAGATACGCAGTATTTT
CASSLGRGGRDTQYF
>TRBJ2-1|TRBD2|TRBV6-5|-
TGTGCCAGCTCTCCAAGACTAGCGTCCTACAATGAGCAGTTCTTC
CASSPRLASYNEQFF
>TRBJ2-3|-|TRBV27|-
TGTGCCAGCAGTTTCGGGGTAGTGACAGATACGCAGTATTTT
CASSFGVVTDTQYF
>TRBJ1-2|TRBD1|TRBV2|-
TGTGCCAGCAGTGGGGACAGGGGGCGAAGCTATGGCTACACCTTC
CASSGDRGRSYGYTF
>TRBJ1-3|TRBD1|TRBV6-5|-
TGTGCCAGCAGAGGGACAGGGGGCGCCGGTAACACCATATATTTT
CASRGTGGAGNTIYF
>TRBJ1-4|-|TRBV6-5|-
TGTGCCAGCAGGCCGGCAGGGGTGGAAAAACTGTTTTTT
CASRPAGVEKLFF
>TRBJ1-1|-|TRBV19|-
TGTGCCAGTAGTCGTCCCGGCAGCGGGCCTGAAGCTTTCTTT
CASSRPGSGPEAFF
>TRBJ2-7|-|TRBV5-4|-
TGTGCCAGCAGCTTGGGGCTAGCGAATTACGAGCAGTACTTC
CASSLGLANYEQYF
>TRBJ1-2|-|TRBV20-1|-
TGCAGTGCTAGTCCGCCAGGATTCTATGGCTACACCTTC
CSASPPGFYGYTF
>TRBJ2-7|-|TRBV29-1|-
TGCAGCGCAGAACAGGGCTACGAGCAGTACTTC
CSAEQGYEQYF
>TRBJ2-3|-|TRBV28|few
TGTGCCAGCACGTTCTCGGTTACAGATACGCAGTATTTT
CASTFSVTDTQYF
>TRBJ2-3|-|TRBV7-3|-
TGTGCCAGCAGCCTAGGGGGAGGGCCAAGCACAGATACGCAGTATTTT
CASSLGGGPSTDTQYF
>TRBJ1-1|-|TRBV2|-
TGTGCCATAATCTCGACTCCCAGGGGCACTGAAGCTTTCTTT
CAIISTPRGTEAFF
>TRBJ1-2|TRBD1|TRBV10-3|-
TGTGCCATCAAAGGACAGGGGGCGTATGGCTACACCTTC
CAIKGQGAYGYTF
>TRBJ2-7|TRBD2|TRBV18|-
TGTGCCAGCTCACAGACTAGCGGGAAACACTACGAGCAGTACTTC
CASSQTSGKHYEQYF
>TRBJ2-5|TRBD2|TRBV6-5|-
TGTGCCAGCACCATGAACGGGGGGCAAGAGACCCAGTACTTC
CASTMNGGQETQYF
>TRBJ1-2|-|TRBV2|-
TGTGCCAGCAGTGAACAGGGTATGGATGGCTACACCTTC
CASSEQGMDGYTF
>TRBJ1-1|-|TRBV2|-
TGTGCCGGCACGGAAGGGGGCACTGAAGCTTTCTTT
CAGTEGGTEAFF
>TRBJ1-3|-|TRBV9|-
TGTGCCAGCAGCGTTTCATCCGGGAGTGGAAACACCATATATTTT
CASSVSSGSGNTIYF
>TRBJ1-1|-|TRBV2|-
TGTGCCAGCGTTGGCGACACCACTGTCGCTGAAGCTTTCTTT
CASVGDTTVAEAFF
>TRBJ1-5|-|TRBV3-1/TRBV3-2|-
TGTGCCAGCAGCCAGGCCCCCCAGGGAAGCAATCAGCCCCAGCATTTT
CASSQAPQGSNQPQHF
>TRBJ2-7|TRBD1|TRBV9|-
TGTGCCAGCAGCCCCCCCGGACAGGGAAGCTCCTACGAGCAGTACTTC
CASSPPGQGSSYEQYF
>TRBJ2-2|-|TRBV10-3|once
TGTGCCATCAGTGAGAATACACCGAACACCGGGGAGCTGTTTTTT
CAISENTPNTGELFF
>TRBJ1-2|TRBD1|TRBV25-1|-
TGTGCCACCCAAGGGGGGACAGGGGGAGCCCGGAACTATGGCTACACCTTC
CATQGGTGGARNYGYTF
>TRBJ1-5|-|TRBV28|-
TGTGCCACCGATTCAGGGGCGGATCAGCCCCAGCATTTT
CATDSGADQPQHF
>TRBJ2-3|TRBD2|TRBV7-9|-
TGTGCCAGCAGCCCCGTTAGGGGAGGGCTCACAGATACGCAGTATTTT
CASSPVRGGLTDTQYF
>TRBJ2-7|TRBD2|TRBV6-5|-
TGTGCCAGCAGAATCGGAGCGGGGGTACGGTACGAGCAGTACTTC
CASRIGAGVRYEQYF
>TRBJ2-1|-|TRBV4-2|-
TGTGCCAGCAGCCAAATCGACGGGGGGCCGCAAGAGCAGTTCTTC
CASSQIDGGPQEQFF
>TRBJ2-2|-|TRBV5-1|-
TGCGCCAGCAGCTTGGGACTGGACACCGGGGAGCTGTTTTTT
CASSLGLDTGELFF
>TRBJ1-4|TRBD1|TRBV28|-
TGTGCCAGCATCCCAGGGGACAGGGGAGAGGAAAAACTGTTTTTT
CASIPGDRGEEKLFF
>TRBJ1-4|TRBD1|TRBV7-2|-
TGTGCCAGCAGCCAAGACAGGGGGAGTGAAAAACTGTTTTTT
CASSQDRGSEKLFF
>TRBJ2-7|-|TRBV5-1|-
TGCGCCAGCAGAGATGGAGCCTACGAGCAGTACTTC
CASRDGAYEQYF